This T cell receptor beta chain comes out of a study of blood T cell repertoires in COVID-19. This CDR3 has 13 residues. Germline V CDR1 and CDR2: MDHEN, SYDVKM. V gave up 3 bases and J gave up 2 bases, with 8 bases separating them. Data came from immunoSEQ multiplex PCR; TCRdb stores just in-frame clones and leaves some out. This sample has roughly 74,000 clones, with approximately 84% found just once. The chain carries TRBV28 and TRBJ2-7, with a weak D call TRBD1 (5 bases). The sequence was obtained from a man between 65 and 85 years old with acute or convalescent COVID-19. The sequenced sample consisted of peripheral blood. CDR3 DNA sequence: TGTGCCAGCAGTTTGGACAAGACCTACGAGCAGTACTTC. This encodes CASSLDKTYEQYF.